A single T cell receptor (beta chain) is shown here with its context. This clonotype has only a few counts. Its target antigen remains unknown. Base qualities are missing; no much larger clone stands one base away. The data originate from a study of blood T cells in healthy people across ages (dated by TCRdb to the mid-2010s). About the full investigation: In model experiments, template switching captured about one uniquely barcoded TCR beta cDNA molecule for every two T cells. For two donors (one aged 18 to 30 and one aged 80 or older), the study analyzed two additional independent replicas of 1 million unique cDNA reads from the same blood draw. The donors were divided into four age groups: young (average around 16 years), middle-aged (around 41), aged (about 62) and long-lived (around 87). To avoid experimental bias, donors of different ages were distributed randomly across sequencing lanes. Using deep sequencing normalized with unique cDNA molecular identifiers, the study measured how TCR beta repertoire diversity changes with age. Points the paper makes about the study in general: Since profiling was done on bulk unsorted PBMCs, naive and antigen-experienced compartments could not be conclusively compared. Observed TCR beta diversity per million T cells fell roughly linearly with age, and a significant reduction was already apparent by age approximately 41. The percentage of naive T cells measured by flow cytometry correlated strongly with observed TCR beta diversity. The CMV infection status of donors was not known, potentially confounding age-related changes in expanded clonotypes. Estimates of total diversity based on one million sequenced T cells were considered lower bounds and underestimates. Compared with the aged group, more naive CD4+ T cells, fewer expanded clones and increased TCR diversity were shown by the long-lived group, suggesting age selection.

Donors were 35 to 40 systemically healthy Caucasian individuals from Russia aged 6 to 90 years. Approximately 11 milliliters of peripheral blood were drawn from each donor into EDTA-treated Vacutainer tubes. Ficoll-Paque density-gradient centrifugation was used to isolate PBMCs, with at least 6 million per sample. Total RNA, at least 6 micrograms per sample, was extracted from PBMCs with Trizol reagent. Naive CD45RAhigh/CD27high T cell percentages were measured by flow cytometry on a PBMC aliquot from every donor. The library was prepared using 5' RACE. TCRdb names Illumina HiSeq 2500 as the instrument used. The second PCR ran for roughly 7 to 11 cycles and used a J-beta primer mix along with a sample-barcoded 5' primer. A template-switch 5' adaptor carrying 12 random nucleotides introduced a unique molecular identifier onto each TCR beta cDNA molecule. Each sample yielded at least 2.5 million CDR3-containing paired-end reads. All of the RNA was converted into first-strand cDNA using the Mint cDNA synthesis kit, with a TRBC-specific oligonucleotide serving as the primer. Following uracil-DNA glycosylase treatment, a first 18-cycle PCR with universal primers M1SS and BC2_uni_R was performed on all cDNA. The paper's data handling went like this. Each sample was normalized by randomly selecting 1 million high-quality reads, each carrying a distinct molecular identifier. Instead of being binned into consensus sequences, reads that shared molecular identifiers were thrown out. MiTCR, with a Q25 quality threshold and the strictest error-elimination algorithm, was used for CDR3 identification, clonotype clustering and error correction. A nonparametric unseen species model with Euler transformation was used to estimate lower-bound total TCR beta diversity. In TCRdb, the public reads were trimmed at Q25 with fastp and aligned with MiXCR, with productive beta chains retained. Rows with one shared CDR3 protein collapse into an entry with the most common genes and DNA. TCRdb, not the original authors, processed these V and J calls. This sample holds approximately 730,000 distinct CDR3 sequences; about 55% were observed only once. The biggest ten clones account for roughly 40% of the sample.

The specimen sequenced was blood. The TCR was taken from a man older than 75 in good health.

The DNA sequence is as follows: TGCGCCAGCAGCTTGCAGCCCGGAGATTACAATGAGCAGTTCTTC. Its product reads: CASSLQPGDYNEQFF. This receptor chain uses TRBV5-1 and TRBJ2-1; the D segment cannot be called with confidence. According to the germline V gene, CDR1 reads SGHRS and CDR2 reads YFSETQ. From the cysteine up to the phenylalanine, the CDR3 has a length of 15 residues. Kept here is only the CDR3 DNA, which spans 45 bases and is read in frame from base 1. At the junction V is shortened by 1 base and J by 4 bases, with 12 bases in between. Outside the CDR3, residues come from the reference TRBV5-1 and TRBJ2-1 proteins, so the full variable domain is: KAGVTQTPRYLIKTRGQQVTLSCSPISGHRSVSWYQQTPGQGLQFLFEYFSETQRNKGNFPGRFSGRQFSNSRSEMNVSTLELGDSALYLCASSLQPGDYNEQFFGPGTRLTVL.